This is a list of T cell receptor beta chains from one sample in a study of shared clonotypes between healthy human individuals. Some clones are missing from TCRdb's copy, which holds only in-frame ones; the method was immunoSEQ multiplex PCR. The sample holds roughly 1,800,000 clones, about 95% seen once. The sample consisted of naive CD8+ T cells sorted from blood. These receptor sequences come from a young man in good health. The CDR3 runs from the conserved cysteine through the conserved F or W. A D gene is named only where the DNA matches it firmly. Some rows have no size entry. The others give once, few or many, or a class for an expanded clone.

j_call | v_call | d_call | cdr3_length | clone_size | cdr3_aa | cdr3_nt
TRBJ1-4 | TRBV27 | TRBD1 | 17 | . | CASSYRGARGTGEKLFF | TGTGCCAGCAGCTACAGGGGAGCAAGGGGGACTGGTGAAAAACTGTTTTTT
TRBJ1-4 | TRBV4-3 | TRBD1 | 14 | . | CASSQVFGQAFLFF | TGCGCCAGCAGCCAAGTTTTCGGACAGGCCTTTTTGTTTTTT
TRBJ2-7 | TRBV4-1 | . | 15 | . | CASSQVQSSLYEQYF | TGCGCCAGCAGCCAAGTCCAAAGCAGCCTCTACGAGCAGTACTTC
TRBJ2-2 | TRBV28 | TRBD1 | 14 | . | CASSTGGNTGELFF | TGTGCCAGCAGTACAGGGGGGAACACCGGGGAGCTGTTTTTT
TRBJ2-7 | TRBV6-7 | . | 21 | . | CASSYSSLRSFPHRSSYEQYF | TGTGCCAGCAGTTACTCGTCCCTCAGGAGCTTTCCCCATCGAAGCTCCTACGAGCAGTACTTC
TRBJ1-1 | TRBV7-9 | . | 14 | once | CASSLGGDNTEAFF | TGTGCCAGCAGCTTAGGGGGGGATAACACTGAAGCTTTCTTT
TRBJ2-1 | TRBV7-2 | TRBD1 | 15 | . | CASSLGQGKWNEQFF | TGTGCCAGCAGCTTAGGACAGGGGAAATGGAATGAGCAGTTCTTC
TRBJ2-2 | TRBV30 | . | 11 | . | CASEGPGELFF | TGTGCCTCCGAAGGCCCCGGGGAGCTGTTTTTT
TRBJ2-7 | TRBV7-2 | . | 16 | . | CASSLEARGGVYEQYF | TGTGCCAGCAGCTTAGAAGCAAGGGGGGGAGTCTACGAGCAGTACTTC
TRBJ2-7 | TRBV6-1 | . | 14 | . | CASSHTKNAYEQYF | TGTGCCAGCAGTCATACTAAGAACGCCTACGAGCAGTACTTC
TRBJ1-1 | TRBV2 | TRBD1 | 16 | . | CASRGNPGTVYTEAFF | TGTGCCAGCAGAGGCAACCCCGGGACAGTATACACTGAAGCTTTCTTT
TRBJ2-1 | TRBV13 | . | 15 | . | CASSTGWGSYNEQFF | TGTGCCAGCAGTACCGGATGGGGCTCCTACAATGAGCAGTTCTTC
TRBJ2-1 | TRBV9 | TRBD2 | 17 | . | CASSPRTSGRAYNEQFF | TGTGCCAGCAGCCCACGGACTAGCGGGAGGGCTTACAATGAGCAGTTCTTC
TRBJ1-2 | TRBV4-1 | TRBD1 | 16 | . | CASSQASRQGDFGYTF | TGCGCCAGCAGCCAAGCTTCTCGACAGGGGGATTTTGGCTACACCTTC
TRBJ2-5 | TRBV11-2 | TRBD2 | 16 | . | CASSLEAGGLQETQYF | TGTGCCAGCAGCTTAGAAGCGGGAGGGCTCCAAGAGACCCAGTACTTC
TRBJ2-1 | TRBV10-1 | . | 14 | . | CASSEASPDNEQFF | TGCGCCAGCAGTGAGGCCAGTCCAGACAATGAGCAGTTCTTC
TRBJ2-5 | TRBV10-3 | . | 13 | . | CAIRADRRETQYF | TGTGCCATTAGGGCAGATCGAAGGGAGACCCAGTACTTC
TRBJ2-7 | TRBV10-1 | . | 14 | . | CASLPGQVVGEQYF | TGCGCCAGCTTACCGGGACAAGTAGTTGGCGAGCAGTACTTC
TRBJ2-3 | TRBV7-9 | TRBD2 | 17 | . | CASSPRIAGGGADTQYF | TGTGCCAGCAGCCCCAGGATAGCGGGAGGAGGGGCAGATACGCAGTATTTT
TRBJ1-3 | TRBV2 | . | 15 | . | CASSVGRISGNTIYF | TGTGCCAGCAGTGTAGGGCGGATCTCTGGAAACACCATATATTTT
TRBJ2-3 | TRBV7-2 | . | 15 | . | CASSLVAASTDTQYF | TGTGCCAGCAGCTTAGTTGCGGCTAGCACAGATACGCAGTATTTT
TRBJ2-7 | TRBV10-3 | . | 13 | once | CAISESGGDEQYF | TGTGCCATCAGTGAGTCGGGGGGCGACGAGCAGTACTTC
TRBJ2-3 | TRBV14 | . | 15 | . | CASSQGTVSTDTQYF | TGTGCCAGCAGCCAAGGGACGGTTAGCACAGATACGCAGTATTTT
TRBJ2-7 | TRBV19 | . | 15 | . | CASSINSGEGVEQYF | TGTGCCAGTAGTATAAACTCAGGGGAAGGAGTCGAGCAGTACTTC
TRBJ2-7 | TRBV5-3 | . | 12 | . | CARSLALYEQYF | TGTGCCAGAAGCTTGGCACTATACGAGCAGTACTTC
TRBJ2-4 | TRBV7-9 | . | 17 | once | CASSLSPQGTYKNIQYF | TGTGCCAGCAGCTTATCCCCCCAAGGGACCTACAAAAACATTCAGTACTTC
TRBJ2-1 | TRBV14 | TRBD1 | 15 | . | CASSYTGTAYNEQFF | TGTGCCAGCAGTTACACCGGGACAGCATACAATGAGCAGTTCTTC
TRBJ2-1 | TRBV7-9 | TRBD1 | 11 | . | CASSRTGGQFF | TGTGCCAGCAGCCGGACAGGGGGGCAGTTCTTC